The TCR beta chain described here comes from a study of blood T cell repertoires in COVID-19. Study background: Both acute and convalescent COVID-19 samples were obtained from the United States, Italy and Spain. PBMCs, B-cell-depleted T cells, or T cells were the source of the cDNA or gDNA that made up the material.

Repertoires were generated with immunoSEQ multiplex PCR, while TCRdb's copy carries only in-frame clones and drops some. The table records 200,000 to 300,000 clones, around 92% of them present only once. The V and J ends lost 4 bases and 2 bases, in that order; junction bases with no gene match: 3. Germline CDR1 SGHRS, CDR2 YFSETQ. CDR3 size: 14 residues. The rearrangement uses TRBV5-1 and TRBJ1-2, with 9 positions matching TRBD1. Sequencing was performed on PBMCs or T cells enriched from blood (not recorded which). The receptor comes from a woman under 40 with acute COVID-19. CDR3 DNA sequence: TGCGCCAGCAGCCGGGGACAGGGAAACTATGGCTACACCTTC. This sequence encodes CASSRGQGNYGYTF. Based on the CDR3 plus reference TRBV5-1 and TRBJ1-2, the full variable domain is KAGVTQTPRYLIKTRGQQVTLSCSPISGHRSVSWYQQTPGQGLQFLFEYFSETQRNKGNFPGRFSGRQFSNSRSEMNVSTLELGDSALYLCASSRGQGNYGYTFGSGTRLTVV.